The 10 T cell receptor beta chains below were found in one sample sequenced in a study of identical twins. TCRdb called the 5' RACE reads again in MiXCR, with one record for every CDR3 protein. The sample lists some 1,600,000 distinct CDR3 sequences; around 29% were seen once. The sequenced sample consisted of cord blood. The receptor set was obtained from a newborn girl in good health.

This clonotype was detected only a few times. The chain uses TRBV3-1 and TRBJ2-1; D unclear. Looked up from germline, CDR1 is LGHDT and CDR2 is YNNKEL (reference sequence). This CDR3 is built from 12 residues. The V end lost 3 bases, the J end lost 7 bases, and 7 bases lay between the germline ends. This CDR3 is CASSQRINEQFF. CDR3 in DNA: TGTGCCAGCAGCCAGAGGATAAATGAGCAGTTCTTC.

This clonotype was seen a few times. V usage is TRBV5-5 and J usage is TRBJ2-4, with 7 bases aligning to TRBD2. Germline assignment: CDR1 SGHKS and CDR2 YYEKEE (reference sequence). Germline trimming cut 5 bases from V and 4 bases from J; bases unmatched to any gene: 12. The CDR3 runs 16 residues. This CDR3 is CASSNPGSGVKNIQYF. The CDR3 bases are TGTGCCAGCAGTAACCCCGGGAGCGGGGTGAAAAACATTCAGTACTTC.

The chain uses TRBV7-9 and TRBJ1-6; D might be TRBD1 (5 bases). CDR3 length equals 19 residues. Trimming removed 4 bases at V and 2 bases at J, with 21 bases between. Germline loops: CDR1 SEHNR, CDR2 FQNEAQ (reference sequence). The CDR3 sequence: CASSSSHPLGATYNSPLHF. Here the CDR3 DNA reads TGTGCCAGCAGCTCGTCACACCCTCTCGGGGCTACCTATAATTCACCCCTCCACTTT.

This clonotype has at least ten counts. This chain links TRBV20-1 with TRBJ2-6; perhaps D is TRBD1 or TRBD2 (5 bases each). V gave up 0 bases and J gave up 0 bases, with 6 bases separating them. This CDR3 has 15 residues. Germline CDR1 DFQATT, CDR2 SNEGSKA (reference sequence). The CDR3 here is CSARDGGSGANVLTF. The DNA for the CDR3 is TGCAGTGCTAGAGATGGGGGCTCTGGGGCCAACGTCCTGACTTTC.

This clonotype turned up a few times. The chain employs TRBV11-2 and TRBJ2-1; D remains ambiguous. Germline V gives CDR1 SGHAT, CDR2 FQNNGV. The V gene lost 1 base and the J gene lost 8 bases, with 12 bases spanning the gap. CDR3 size: 14 residues. CDR3 DNA sequence: TGTGCCAGCAGCTTAGCGGGTGCAGTTGATGAGCAGTTCTTC. Protein product: CASSLAGAVDEQFF.

This clonotype was counted at least ten times. The chain links TRBV28 to TRBJ2-1; 9 bases fit TRBD2. The CDR3 is 15 residues long. Trimming cost V 6 bases and J 8 bases; bases outside gene matches: 11. The V gene's germline CDR1 is MDHEN and CDR2 SYDVKM. CDR3 amino acids: CASRPLIAGVHEQFF. The CDR3 DNA is TGTGCCAGCAGACCCCTGATAGCGGGAGTACATGAGCAGTTCTTC.

This clonotype showed up just a few times. The J gene is TRBJ1-5, the V gene TRBV20-1; D remains ambiguous. CDR1 and CDR2 from the germline V gene are DFQATT and SNEGSKA (reference sequence). V was cut by 5 bases and J by 5 bases, with 7 bases left in between. The CDR3 has 11 residues. CDR3 coding DNA: TGCAGTGCTTTGGGAGATCAGCCCCAGCATTTT. Amino acid sequence: CSALGDQPQHF.

J is TRBJ2-3 and V is TRBV6-5; 10 bases are shared with TRBD2. Germline CDR1 and CDR2: MNHEY and SVGAGI. Unmatched junction bases numbered 8, after V lost 2 bases and J lost 0 bases. The CDR3 has 18 residues. In nucleotides, the CDR3 is TGTGCCAGCAGTTACAGGGTAGCGGGGGGCCCTAGCACAGATACGCAGTATTTT. This gives the protein CASSYRVAGGPSTDTQYF.

CDR3 sequence (DNA): TGTGCCAGCAGCGCTTCCCCTGGGCAAGCGGAGGCCTTAAGCCACAATGAGCAGTTCTTC. It encodes CASSASPGQAEALSHNEQFF. This chain joins TRBV7-9 and TRBJ2-1; TRBD2 might be the D (5 bases). Looked up from germline, CDR1 is SEHNR and CDR2 is FQNEAQ (reference sequence). The CDR3 is 20 amino acids. Trimming pared 5 bases from V and 5 bases from J, leaving 31 bases between.

This clonotype was seen just once. The chain couples TRBV4-1 to TRBJ1-2; maybe TRBD1 (6 bases). This CDR3 is built from 15 residues. CDR1 and CDR2 from the germline V gene are MGHRA and YSYEKL. The germline V and J ends were trimmed by 0 bases and 4 bases, with 12 bases remaining between them. Here the CDR3 reads CASSQDRGTPYGYTF. CDR3 in DNA: TGCGCCAGCAGCCAAGATAGAGGGACACCCTATGGCTACACCTTC.